The 25 T cell receptor beta chains presented below share a single source sample, sequenced in a study of graft-versus-host responses after intestinal transplantation. These receptors are not linked to any known antigen. Measured with immunoSEQ multiplex PCR; TCRdb has only the in-frame clones, and not every one. The sample has over 100,000 clones; roughly 92% are singletons. Sample: unstimulated CD4+ T cells sorted from spleen or lymph node cells, taken before transplant. The receptor set was obtained from a human donor who was the organ donor for an intestinal transplant.

The table lists this clone with a count of one. The chain recombines TRBV5-3 with TRBJ2-5; weak D call: TRBD1 (8 bases). The J call may not be correct, given that the DNA end is closer to TRBJ2-7. TRBV5-3 is recorded as an ORF, its role being uncertain. The CDR3 has 13 residues. This CDR3 reads CARSGQGGYEQYF. CDR3 in DNA: TGTGCCAGAAGCGGACAGGGAGGGTACGAGCAGTACTTC.

The chain has TRBV7-9 and TRBJ1-2; no definite D call. CDR3 length: 14 amino acids. V was shortened by 5 bases and J by 4 bases, with 14 bases between the two germline ends. CDR1 SEHNR and CDR2 FQNEAQ come from the germline V gene (reference sequence). The CDR3: CASSLGTDGYGYTF. CDR3 nucleotides: TGTGCCAGCAGCCTAGGCACCGACGGCTATGGCTACACCTTC.

CDR3 region: CASSYGGWGSYEQYF. The CDR3 DNA reads TGTGCCAGCAGTTACGGGGGCTGGGGCTCCTACGAGCAGTACTTC. The rearrangement uses TRBV6-5 and TRBJ2-7; perhaps TRBD1 as D (6 bases). V lost 2 bases to trimming and J lost 0 bases, with 11 bases between them. The V gene's germline CDR1 is MNHEY and CDR2 SVGAGI. This CDR3 spans 15 amino acids.

This sequence joins TRBV7-6 and TRBJ2-1, with unresolved D. From germline, CDR1 is SGHVS and CDR2 FNYEAQ. V was shortened by 1 base and J by 6 bases, with 1 base between the two germline ends. This CDR3 contains 11 residues. In DNA form, the CDR3 reads TGTGCCAGCAGCTTAGTCAATGAGCAGTTCTTC. It is translated as CASSLVNEQFF.

V is TRBV19 and J is TRBJ1-1; D call uncertain. The ends were cut back, 1 base at V and 1 base at J, with 4 bases in the middle. The germline V gene has CDR1 LNHDA and CDR2 SQIVND (reference sequence). This CDR3 contains 13 residues. The CDR3 nucleotides are TGTGCCAGTAGTATAGGCAGGAACACTGAAGCTTTCTTT. It translates to CASSIGRNTEAFF. Full variable domain (rest looked up from reference TRBV19 and TRBJ1-1): DGGITQSPKYLFRKEGQNVTLSCEQNLNHDAMYWYRQDPGQGLRLIYYSQIVNDFQKGDIAEGYSVSREKKESFPLTVTSAQKNPTAFYLCASSIGRNTEAFFGQGTRLTVV.

The CDR3 loop is CASSSYTGAGQGNTGELFF. The CDR3 region has the DNA TGTGCCAGCAGCTCCTACACCGGAGCGGGACAGGGAAACACCGGGGAGCTGTTTTTT. This chain links TRBV5-6 with TRBJ2-2; 9 bases match TRBD1. The CDR3 spans 19 residues. The trim removed 3 bases at V and 2 bases at J, leaving 14 bases unmatched. Germline CDR1 reads SGHDT; CDR2 reads YYEEEE.

The V call is TRBV19, the J call TRBJ1-2, with TRBD1 as a possible D gene (6 bases). V was trimmed by 8 bases and J by 3 bases, leaving 16 bases between them. This CDR3 has 14 residues. Germline V gene sequence: CDR1 LNHDA, CDR2 SQIVND (reference sequence). CDR3 coding DNA: TGTGCCAGTTCTATTCCAGGGGTATACTATGGCTACACCTTC. Amino acids: CASSIPGVYYGYTF.

This clone appeared once. V usage is TRBV9 and J usage is TRBJ2-2; perhaps TRBD2 as D (5 bases). Germline values: CDR1 SGDLS, CDR2 YYNGEE. The CDR3 sequence is 13 residues long. V lost 1 base, J lost 6 bases, and 7 bases lay in between. CDR3 residues: CASSVRGSGELFF. As DNA, the CDR3 is TGTGCCAGCAGCGTAAGAGGGTCCGGGGAGCTGTTTTTT.

The chain combines TRBV19 with TRBJ2-1; D might be TRBD2 (6 bases). V was trimmed by 4 bases and J by 8 bases, leaving 21 bases between them. The CDR3 length is 16 residues. Germline V gene sequence: CDR1 LNHDA, CDR2 SQIVND (reference sequence). The CDR3 sequence is CASSTPPGRPDDEQFF. The CDR3 DNA sequence: TGTGCCAGTAGTACCCCCCCAGGGAGGCCGGACGATGAGCAGTTCTTC.

The chain joins TRBV5-1 to TRBJ1-3; tentative D call: TRBD1 (6 bases). The V end lost 4 bases, the J end lost 0 bases, and 17 bases lay between the germline ends. This CDR3 region has 17 residues. Germline V gives CDR1 SGHRS, CDR2 YFSETQ. This chain's CDR3 is CASSISTGSSSGNTIYF. The CDR3 coding sequence is TGCGCCAGCAGCATTTCGACAGGATCAAGCTCTGGAAACACCATATATTTT.

J is TRBJ2-7 and V is TRBV27; D may be TRBD2 (6 bases). Germline CDR1 is MNHEY and CDR2 is SMNVEV (reference sequence). V was trimmed by 1 base and J by 5 bases, leaving 15 bases between them. CDR3 length: 15 amino acids. CDR3 DNA sequence: TGTGCCAGCAGTTTATTGATATCGGGGGTCCACGAGCAGTACTTC. This encodes CASSLLISGVHEQYF.

The V and J genes are TRBV2 and TRBJ1-5; D is uncertain. The V end was cut by 8 bases, the J end by 0 bases, with 5 bases between. The CDR3 has 12 amino acids. Germline V gives CDR1 SNHLY, CDR2 FYNNEI. In nucleotides, the CDR3 is TGTGCCAGCGGTATTAGCAATCAGCCCCAGCATTTT. Translation: CASGISNQPQHF.

This clone was seen more than once but under ten times. This sequence joins TRBV5-5 and TRBJ2-3, with 11 nucleotides matching TRBD2. Per germline, CDR1 SGHKS and CDR2 YYEKEE (reference sequence). J was trimmed by 4 bases and V by 0 bases; bases with no gene match: 7. The CDR3 runs 17 residues. For the CDR3, the DNA is TGTGCCAGCAGCTTGGAACTAGCGGGAGTGTGGTCAGATACGCAGTATTTT. This gives the protein CASSLELAGVWSDTQYF.

This clone was detected only a few times. The chain couples TRBV2 to TRBJ2-3; maybe TRBD2 (6 bases). Germline-derived CDR1 and CDR2 are SNHLY and FYNNEI. Trimming removed 5 bases from V and 0 bases from J, with 12 bases in between. The length of the CDR3 is 15 residues. The CDR3 nucleotides read TGTGCCAGCAGTTATAGCGGATCTAGCACAGATACGCAGTATTTT. Protein product: CASSYSGSSTDTQYF.

The CDR3 loop reads CATSRDYGTGNPYEQYF. The CDR3 region has the DNA TGTGCCACCAGCAGAGATTACGGGACAGGGAATCCCTACGAGCAGTACTTC. The J gene is TRBJ2-7, the V gene TRBV15, with 9 bases that match TRBD1. The CDR3 totals 17 residues. The germline V gene encodes CDR1 LNHNV and CDR2 YYDKDF (reference sequence). The V and J ends lost 0 bases and 2 bases, in that order; junction bases with no gene match: 8.

V gene TRBV9 combines with J gene TRBJ1-1; no reliable D call. CDR1 is SGDLS and CDR2 is YYNGEE in the germline V gene. With 0 bases removed from V and 4 bases from J, the gap between germline ends came to 7 bases. There are 13 residues in the CDR3. The CDR3 protein is CASSVEAGTEAFF. CDR3 sequence (DNA): TGTGCCAGCAGCGTAGAAGCAGGCACTGAAGCTTTCTTT.

The V and J genes are TRBV5-6 and TRBJ2-5, with D tentatively TRBD1 (6 bases). With 4 bases removed from V and 2 bases from J, the gap between germline ends came to 6 bases. The CDR3 is 12 residues long. The germline gives CDR1 SGHDT, CDR2 YYEEEE. The DNA for the CDR3 is TGTGCCAGCAGCCAGGGGCAAGAGACCCAGTACTTC. Its translation: CASSQGQETQYF.

The rearrangement links TRBV5-1 to TRBJ1-1, with 8 bases aligning to TRBD1. Germline CDR1 SGHRS, CDR2 YFSETQ. The CDR3 totals 16 residues. J was trimmed by 4 bases and V by 0 bases; bases with no gene match: 8. For the CDR3, the DNA is TGCGCCAGCAGCTTGGCCGGCGACAGGGGAGGCACTGAAGCTTTCTTT. Protein: CASSLAGDRGGTEAFF.

This clone was seen more than once but under ten times. The chain is built from TRBV5-8 and TRBJ2-7, with D unclear. Trimming left V 4 bases short and J 0 bases short, with 11 bases between. Germline V gene sequence: CDR1 SGHTS, CDR2 YDEGEE. The CDR3 loop spans 14 amino acids. The CDR3: CASSPLRASYEQYF. In DNA, the CDR3 is TGTGCCAGCAGCCCCTTACGGGCCTCCTACGAGCAGTACTTC.

The chain combines TRBV10-1 with TRBJ2-1, with 12 bases fitting TRBD2. With 7 bases clipped from V and 4 bases from J, the junction kept 8 bases outside the gene matches. Germline CDR1 is WNHNN and CDR2 is SYGVQD (reference sequence). The CDR3 is 16 residues long. The CDR3: CASTLGLAGRYNEQFF. Here the CDR3 DNA reads TGCGCCAGCACCCTCGGACTAGCGGGAAGATACAATGAGCAGTTCTTC.

Here the CDR3 reads CASSPGTGVRFTEAFF. As DNA, the CDR3 is TGTGCCAGCAGCCCCGGGACAGGGGTTAGGTTCACTGAAGCTTTCTTT. The chain is built from TRBV5-5 and TRBJ1-1; 10 nucleotides match TRBD1. The CDR3 is 16 residues long. Trimming took 4 bases from V and 4 from J; bases not matched to a gene: 10. Germline CDR1 is SGHKS and CDR2 is YYEKEE (reference sequence).

This chain connects TRBV5-6 to TRBJ2-3; 10 positions match TRBD1. The V and J ends lost 3 bases and 1 base, in that order; junction bases with no gene match: 2. The CDR3 has 15 residues. In germline, CDR1 is SGHDT, CDR2 YYEEEE. The CDR3 DNA follows: TGTGCCAGCAGCTGGGGGACAGGGGGCACAGATACGCAGTATTTT. It specifies CASSWGTGGTDTQYF.

The genes are TRBV7-2 and TRBJ2-3, with a tentative D call TRBD2 (5 bases). V was trimmed by 1 base and J by 1 base, leaving 12 bases between them. This CDR3 is 16 amino acids long. Germline V gene data show CDR1 as SGHTA and CDR2 as FQGNSA. The CDR3 DNA reads TGTGCCAGCAGCTTAGAATCGGGGTTACGCACAGATACGCAGTATTTT. Its protein product is CASSLESGLRTDTQYF.

This sequence joins TRBV30 and TRBJ2-2; D might be TRBD2 (6 bases). Trimming pared 1 base from V and 3 bases from J, leaving 12 bases between. The germline V gene has CDR1 GTSNPN and CDR2 SVGIG (reference sequence). The CDR3 length is 15 residues. CDR3 loop: CAWSALARDTGELFF. The CDR3 nucleotides are TGTGCCTGGAGTGCTCTAGCGCGAGACACCGGGGAGCTGTTTTTT. Together with reference TRBV30 and TRBJ2-2, the CDR3 gives the full variable domain: SQTIHQWPATLVQPVGSPLSLECTVEGTSNPNLYWYRQAAGRGLQLLFYSVGIGQISSEVPQNLSASRPQDRQFILSSKKLLLSDSGFYLCAWSALARDTGELFFGEGSRLTVL.

In nucleotides, the CDR3 is TGTGCCAGCTCACCAGCCCAGACTAGTGAGCAGTACTTC. Residues: CASSPAQTSEQYF. The V call is TRBV18, the J call TRBJ2-7; a possible D gene is TRBD2 (6 bases). Trimming took 2 bases from V and 7 from J, leaving 12 bases between them. The CDR3 extends over 13 amino acids. The germline gives CDR1 KGHSH, CDR2 LQKENI. The whole variable domain, filled in from reference TRBV18 and TRBJ2-7, reads NAGVMQNPRHLVRRRGQEARLRCSPMKGHSHVYWYRQLPEEGLKFMVYLQKENIIDESGMPKERFSAEFPKEGPSILRIQQVVRGDSAAYFCASSPAQTSEQYFGPGTRLTVT.